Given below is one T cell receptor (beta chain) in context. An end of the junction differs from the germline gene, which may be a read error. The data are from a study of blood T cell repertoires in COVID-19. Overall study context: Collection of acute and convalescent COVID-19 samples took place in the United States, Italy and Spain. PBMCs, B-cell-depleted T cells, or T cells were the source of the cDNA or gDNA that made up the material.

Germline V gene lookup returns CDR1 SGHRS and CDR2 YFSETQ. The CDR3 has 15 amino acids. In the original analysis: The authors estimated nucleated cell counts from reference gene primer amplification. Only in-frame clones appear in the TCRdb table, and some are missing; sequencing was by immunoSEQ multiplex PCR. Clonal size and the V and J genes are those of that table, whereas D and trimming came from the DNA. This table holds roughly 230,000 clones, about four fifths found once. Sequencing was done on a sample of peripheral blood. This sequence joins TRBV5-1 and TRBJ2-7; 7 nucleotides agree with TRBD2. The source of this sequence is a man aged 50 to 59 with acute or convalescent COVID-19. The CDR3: CANSLGGTANYEQYF. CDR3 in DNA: TGCGCCAACAGCTTGGGAGGGACTGCTAACTACGAGCAGTACTTC.